This entry lists 18 T cell receptor beta chains sequenced from one sample in a study of blood T cell repertoires in COVID-19. The table came from immunoSEQ multiplex PCR; TCRdb's copy has only in-frame clones and leaves some out. The sample consists of about 180,000 clones, 86% of them appearing once. Sequencing was performed on peripheral blood. These receptors originate from a young woman with active or convalescent COVID-19.

The rearrangement joins TRBV21-1 to TRBJ2-7; TRBD2, the table's D call, lacks a check against the DNA. TRBV21-1 has pseudogene status. The CDR3 runs 16 residues. The CDR3 nucleotides are TGTGCCAGCAGCAAAGACCCGGGTTCGTCCCATCACGAGCAGTACTTC. Protein sequence: CASSKDPGSSHHEQYF.

J is TRBJ2-2 and V is TRBV6-5, with TRBD1 as a possible D gene (6 bases). This CDR3 is 16 amino acids long. Germline V gene data show CDR1 as MNHEY and CDR2 as SVGAGI. Trimming stripped 2 bases from V and 4 bases from J, with 14 bases between. The CDR3 region has the DNA TGTGCCAGCAGTTACACAGGGCGAAGTGGCACCGGGGAGCTGTTTTTT. Translated: CASSYTGRSGTGELFF.

The V and J genes are TRBV9 and TRBJ1-2, with TRBD1 matching over 9 bases. The germline V gene encodes CDR1 SGDLS and CDR2 YYNGEE. The CDR3 loop spans 14 amino acids. Trimming at V came to 7 bases and at J to 3 bases, leaving 7 bases not matched to a gene. CDR3 coding DNA: TGTGCCAGCGGAGACAGGGGGTTTGACTATGGCTACACCTTC. Residues: CASGDRGFDYGYTF.

The chain combines TRBV6-6 with TRBJ1-6; D unresolved. Germline assignment: CDR1 MNHNY and CDR2 SVGAGI (reference sequence). Trimming pared 0 bases from V and 9 bases from J, leaving 12 bases between. The CDR3 spans 15 residues. CDR3 protein: CASSYSEGKGSPLHF. The CDR3 coding sequence is TGTGCCAGCAGTTACTCCGAGGGCAAGGGTTCACCCCTCCACTTT.

CDR3: CASSTGGSANEKLFF. The CDR3, as DNA: TGTGCCAGTTCAACGGGGGGCTCGGCTAATGAAAAACTGTTTTTT. J is TRBJ1-4 and V is TRBV19; perhaps TRBD1 as D (6 bases). The CDR3 runs 15 residues. Germline V gives CDR1 LNHDA, CDR2 SQIVND (reference sequence). V lost 8 bases and J lost 3, with 16 bases in between. Drawing the rest from reference TRBV19 and TRBJ1-4, the complete variable domain is DGGITQSPKYLFRKEGQNVTLSCEQNLNHDAMYWYRQDPGQGLRLIYYSQIVNDFQKGDIAEGYSVSREKKESFPLTVTSAQKNPTAFYLCASSTGGSANEKLFFGSGTQLSVL.

This chain links TRBV2 with TRBJ2-3; D is perhaps TRBD1 (5 bases). The germline V and J ends were trimmed by 11 bases and 0 bases, with 18 bases remaining between them. The V gene's germline CDR1 is SNHLY and CDR2 FYNNEI. The CDR3 covers 15 residues. CDR3 amino acids: CAGDITGRSTDTQYF. CDR3 sequence (DNA): TGTGCCGGAGACATTACAGGAAGAAGCACAGATACGCAGTATTTT. Together with reference TRBV2 and TRBJ2-3, the CDR3 gives the full variable domain: EPEVTQTPSHQVTQMGQEVILRCVPISNHLYFYWYRQILGQKVEFLVSFYNNEISEKSEIFDDQFSVERPDGSNFTLKIRSTKLEDSAMYFCAGDITGRSTDTQYFGPGTRLTVL.

V is TRBV18 and J is TRBJ2-7, with D perhaps matching TRBD1 (5 bases). V gave up 0 bases and J gave up 1 base, with 10 bases separating them. The germline CDR1 and CDR2 sequences are KGHSH and LQKENI. The length of the CDR3 is 15 residues. The DNA of the CDR3 is TGTGCCAGCTCACCACCGGGCAGGGTATCCTACGAGCAGTACTTC. Amino acid sequence: CASSPPGRVSYEQYF.

The V call is TRBV7-9, the J call TRBJ1-2; D is unresolved. This CDR3 has 13 residues. With 5 bases removed from V and 2 bases from J, the gap between germline ends came to 9 bases. CDR1 and CDR2 (germline): SEHNR, FQNEAQ (reference sequence). The CDR3 sequence: CASSHAANYGYTF. The DNA of the CDR3 is TGTGCCAGCAGCCATGCGGCAAACTATGGCTACACCTTC. The full variable domain, completed using reference TRBV7-9 and TRBJ1-2, is DTGVSQNPRHKITKRGQNVTFRCDPISEHNRLYWYRQTLGQGPEFLTYFQNEAQLEKSRLLSDRFSAERPKGSFSTLEIQRTEQGDSAMYLCASSHAANYGYTFGSGTRLTVV.

The rearrangement uses TRBV25-1 and TRBJ1-2, with D maybe TRBD1 (5 bases). The germline V gene has CDR1 MGHDK and CDR2 SYGVNS. The V gene lost 5 bases and the J gene lost 2 bases, with 6 bases spanning the gap. The CDR3 totals 12 residues. The CDR3 bases are TGTGCCAGCAGTCAGGGAAACTATGGCTACACCTTC. This sequence encodes CASSQGNYGYTF.

On this clone itself: At the DNA level, this CDR3 is encoded by other sequences in the same sample as well. The CDR3 region is CASSLSRADTQYF. CDR3 in DNA: TGTGCCAGCAGTTTAAGCCGGGCAGATACGCAGTATTTT. This rearrangement joins TRBV27 to TRBJ2-3; D not certain. The V and J ends lost 2 bases and 4 bases respectively, with 7 bases between them. Germline CDR1 and CDR2: MNHEY and SMNVEV (reference sequence). The length of the CDR3 is 13 residues.

V is TRBV5-8 and J is TRBJ1-4, with TRBD1 matching 7 bases. Germline loops: CDR1 SGHTS, CDR2 YDEGEE. Unmatched junction bases numbered 13, after V lost 4 bases and J lost 7 bases. The CDR3 is 16 residues long. The CDR3 DNA reads TGTGCCAGCAGCACCCCCGGGACAGTGATGTTTGAAAAACTGTTTTTT. This codes for CASSTPGTVMFEKLFF.

The chain employs TRBV7-2 and TRBJ2-5, with 10 bases aligning to TRBD1. Trimming at V came to 6 bases and at J to 6 bases, leaving 7 bases not matched to a gene. CDR1 is SGHTA, CDR2 FQGNSA, per germline. The CDR3 extends over 14 amino acids. CDR3 in amino acids: CASSPDRGLKTQYF. The CDR3 DNA follows: TGTGCCAGCAGTCCCGACAGGGGGCTGAAGACCCAGTACTTC.

This chain joins TRBV13 and TRBJ2-1, with 12 bases fitting TRBD1. CDR1 PRHDT and CDR2 FYEKMQ come from the germline V gene (reference sequence). The CDR3 consists of 16 residues. V was pared by 4 bases and J by 9 bases, with 10 bases of the junction left unmatched. CDR3 loop: CASSSAGDRGQGEQFF. The CDR3 nucleotides read TGTGCCAGCAGCTCGGCCGGGGACAGGGGGCAAGGTGAGCAGTTCTTC.

This clone was found many times. The rearrangement joins TRBV19 to TRBJ2-5, with TRBD1 matching over 7 bases. The CDR3 spans 15 residues. Per the germline V gene, CDR1 is LNHDA and CDR2 is SQIVND (reference sequence). Losses at the gene ends were 7 bases for V and 0 bases for J; bases not matched to a gene: 8. CDR3 sequence: CASTRRTGDQETQYF. The CDR3 DNA reads TGTGCCAGTACTCGACGGACAGGAGACCAAGAGACCCAGTACTTC.

The rearrangement joins TRBV5-1 to TRBJ2-1; 7 bases map to TRBD1. The junction had 4 bases not matched to a gene; V was cut back by 4 bases and J by 0 bases. This CDR3 is 15 amino acids long. The germline CDR1 and CDR2 sequences are SGHRS and YFSETQ. DNA of the CDR3: TGCGCCAGCAGCCCCGGGGACAGCTCCTACAATGAGCAGTTCTTC. Amino acid sequence: CASSPGDSSYNEQFF. The full variable domain, in which reference TRBV5-1 and TRBJ2-1 provide the parts outside the CDR3, is KAGVTQTPRYLIKTRGQQVTLSCSPISGHRSVSWYQQTPGQGLQFLFEYFSETQRNKGNFPGRFSGRQFSNSRSEMNVSTLELGDSALYLCASSPGDSSYNEQFFGPGTRLTVL.

The chain combines TRBV12-3 or TRBV12-4 with TRBJ1-1; a possible D gene is TRBD1 (5 bases). V was cut by 5 bases and J by 4 bases, with 8 bases left in between. The CDR3 length is 12 residues. DNA of the CDR3: TGTGCCAGCAGTCGCGACAGCACTGAAGCTTTCTTT. Its protein is CASSRDSTEAFF.

This chain joins TRBV27 and TRBJ1-2; the D is unclear. CDR3 length equals 10 residues. Trimming left V 6 bases short and J 9 bases short, with 8 bases between. CDR1 is MNHEY and CDR2 is SMNVEV in the germline V gene (reference sequence). CDR3 protein: CASSPMCYTF. The CDR3 DNA sequence: TGTGCCAGCAGCCCCATGTGCTACACCTTC.

This clone has just one count. J is TRBJ2-7 and V is TRBV6-5; 7 bases map to TRBD1. J gave up 2 bases and V 7 bases, and 8 bases lay outside the gene matches. The germline gives CDR1 MNHEY, CDR2 SVGAGI. The CDR3 covers 14 residues. The DNA for the CDR3 is TGTGCCAGCAACCTGAACAGGGGCGCCTACGAGCAGTACTTC. This encodes CASNLNRGAYEQYF.